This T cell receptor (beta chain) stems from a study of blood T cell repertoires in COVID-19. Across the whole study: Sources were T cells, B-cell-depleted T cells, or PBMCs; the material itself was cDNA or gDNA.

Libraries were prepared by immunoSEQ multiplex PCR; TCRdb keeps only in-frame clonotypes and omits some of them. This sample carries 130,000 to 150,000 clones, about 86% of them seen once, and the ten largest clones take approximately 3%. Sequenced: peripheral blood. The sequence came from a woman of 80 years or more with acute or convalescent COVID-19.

DNA for the CDR3: TGTGCCAGCAGCCCACGTCCTAAGTCCTACAATGAGCAGTTCTTC. Protein: CASSPRPKSYNEQFF. This chain links TRBV7-3 with TRBJ2-1; the D is unclear. V was trimmed by 5 bases and J by 1 base, leaving 12 bases between them. Germline CDR1 reads SGHTA; CDR2 reads FQGTGA. The CDR3 totals 15 residues.